This T cell receptor beta chain is drawn from a study of cytomegalovirus exposure and HLA in healthy donors (dated by TCRdb to between 2016 and 2019). Describing the broader study: In an earlier analysis of about 560 of the donors, 276 Gb of sequence data and 120 million or so unique TCR beta sequences from about 179 million T cells were reported. An early release that covered fewer than 750 HLA-typed donors contained 300 to 350 gigabases of sequencing data and tens of millions of unique TCR sequences. Of the roughly 400 genotyped donors, about 80% fell in the genetic ancestry cluster associated with self-reported Caucasian donors. The aim of the study was to test whether cataloging public T cell receptors could identify signatures of past pathogen exposure. Using immunosequencing, the study profiled T cell repertoires from fewer than 700 subjects and related those repertoires to cytomegalovirus serostatus. Besides the first cohort of 666 subjects, a separate validation cohort made up of roughly 120 different subjects was used. The study combined high-throughput TCR immunosequencing, statistical association of individual TCRs with disease status, and machine learning to predict cytomegalovirus infection status. A later analysis re-analyzed previously published TCR beta repertoires from 650 to 800 donors and added high-resolution HLA genotyping to study TCR occurrence patterns. In the later analysis, no new phenotypic data were used to find candidate immune exposures; instead, reliance was placed on TCR beta sequences and their occurrence across donors. In an earlier analysis of 587 of the donors, high-throughput TCR beta sequencing was used to judge whether each TCR beta V gene segment behaved as functional or pseudogenic. Donor age, sex, ethnicity and CMV serostatus were compiled together with the repertoire data. A later genetic analysis used genome-wide SNP genotypes for about 65% of the 666 donors, treating that subset as a discovery cohort. Every repertoire in the discovery cohort had been generated on one and the same sequencing platform. HLA typing included class I and class II loci at four-digit resolution. The number of typed donors differed by locus: about 620-640 for A, B, C, DRB1 and DQB1; approximately 540 for DQA1; 606 for DPA1; and around 470 for DPB1. Because of strong linkage in the cohort, five DR-DQ haplotypes were treated as single units for association and clustering. Among about 410 genotyped donors of the cohort, an average of around 250,000 unique TCR beta nucleotide sequences was sequenced per donor, of which approximately 19% were non-productive. What the work shows at the level of the full study, not this receptor alone: Three of the identified cytomegalovirus-associated TCR beta chains were confirmed in vitro to be specific for cytomegalovirus antigens. In a later genetic analysis, fewer N-insertions in productive TCRs were reported among donors in an Asian-associated ancestry cluster than the approximately 710-donor mean. A further reported finding was that TCR beta sequences accurately predicted the HLA-A and HLA-B alleles for most subjects in the first cohort. Correlated functional status among segregating V segments might be attributable to linkage disequilibrium, but an unknown experimental factor could not be ruled out. Because counts were too low, more than 15 rarely observed V segments, including chromosome 9 orphons, were excluded from the earlier analysis of a few hundred of the donors. A group of highly shared sequence variants was considered likely to be a technical artifact of the sequencing pipeline. Presence/absence analyses assumed roughly uniform sequencing depth across donors, an assumption that may not hold. While some public TCRs were present in many individuals, most TCR sequences turned up only very rarely across donors. An association between a missense DCLRE1C variant and V-gene and J-gene trimming of TCR beta chains was found in a later genetic analysis and replicated in an independent cohort. In a later analysis, 16,951 TCR beta sequences were associated with specific HLA alleles at a false discovery rate of 0.05. In an earlier analysis of 450 to 750 of the donors, most TCR beta V segments appeared in productive rearrangements about 90% or about 30% of the time, broadly matching IMGT annotations. A later analysis found that TCR association rates varied across HLA loci, with DRB1 alleles showing the most associated TCRs and HLA-C alleles the fewest. The authors suggested that the approach could potentially be extended to other disease states and immunological phenotypes. The cohort was sequenced for TCR beta chains only, and without alpha or paired-chain data the features that could be detected were limited. The classifier was reported to diagnose cytomegalovirus status with high specificity and sensitivity in both the original cohort and the validation cohort. In a later analysis, most CMV-associated TCR beta chains were found to appear HLA-restricted, with HLA associations seemingly driven largely by CMV exposure. For the cohort, immune exposure information was limited to CMV serostatus. A total of 164 TCR beta chains were listed by the study as associated with cytomegalovirus. In a later analysis, several top co-occurrence clusters were reported to appear linked to parvovirus B19, influenza, CMV and Epstein-Barr virus. When HLA alleles, especially DR and DQ, strongly co-occurred, TCR associations were difficult to assign to individual alleles. HLA typing was unavailable for some donors at each locus, so association tests used only the typed subset. In a later analysis, HLA-associated TCR beta chains showed more clonal expansion and lower generation probabilities than non-associated chains that were equally common.

Library preparation was by the immunoSEQ multiplex PCR assay. The multiplex PCR relied on a mix of 60 forward primers for TCR Vbeta segments and 13 reverse primers for TCR Jbeta segments. Amplification of the CDR3 region of rearranged TCR beta genes was performed with a multiplex PCR assay on genomic DNA. Amplified TCR beta libraries were sequenced as 87-base-pair reads on the Illumina HiSeq System. Under the source paper's analysis protocol: In a later analysis, tens of millions of unique TCR beta chains were counted across the approximately 640 repertoires, and roughly 10 million of these chains were shared by at least two donors. A nearest-neighbor algorithm error-corrected the raw reads and collapsed the reads into unique sequences, merging closely related sequences to remove PCR and sequencing errors. CDR3 sequences were aligned to IMGT reference sequences to assign V, D and J gene segments. For a sequence to be retained, a match of at least six nucleotides was required to both a V gene segment and a J gene segment. A rearrangement counted as productive if the CDR3 had no stop codons and remained in frame with V and J, and every other rearrangement counted as non-productive. Following IMGT convention, CDR3 was defined as the stretch from the second conserved V-encoded cysteine up to the conserved J-encoded phenylalanine. Sequences without an unambiguous match to a single V gene segment were excluded from the earlier analysis of a few hundred of the donors. An earlier analysis of just under 600 of the donors called V segments functional above 56.7% productive rearrangements and segregating when the between-donor standard deviation exceeded 5%. To diagnose cytomegalovirus status from the catalog of TCR beta chain sequences, a statistical classification framework was built. A later analysis assigned V and J genes by comparing TCR nucleotide sequences with IMGT/GENE-DB human TR gene sequences. The TCRdist pipeline was used in a later analysis to assign CDR3 sequences and most-parsimonious VDJ recombination scenarios. A later analysis defined each TCR beta chain by its CDR3 amino acid sequence plus V-gene family, and excluded reads lacking a unique V-gene family. As a way to deal with suspected cross-contamination and a sequencing artifact, a later analysis dropped 592 nucleotide sequences that were highly shared and had low generation probability. For each public chain, a later analysis derived a clonal expansion index from normalized ranks of inferred template counts within each repertoire. Generation probabilities in a later analysis came from a VDJ recombination model fitted to out-of-frame rearrangements, and those results were checked against IGoR. In a later analysis, hypergeometric tests were used to score TCR-TCR, TCR-HLA and TCR-CMV co-occurrence, with a repertoire-size bias correction applied to TCR pairs. To estimate false discovery rates, a later analysis permuted the HLA or CMV assignments 20 times. In a later analysis, co-occurring TCRs were grouped using DBSCAN, with TCRdist sequence similarity added in when clustering inside HLA-allele-positive subsets. Repertoires with fewer than 30,000 or more than 120,000 public chains, plus five repertoires with anomalous nucleotide sharing, were excluded from co-occurrence clustering. In TCRdb, the immuneACCESS table is reduced to in-frame sequences with V and J assigned. These tables do not hold every clone; where another copy was compared, an unresolved V gene accounts for under half, and the others remain unexplained. V and J calls and clone size follow that table, whereas D and trimming were derived from the DNA. Here the sample has around 81,000 clones; under 70% occur a single time. 5.7% of the sample is held by the ten biggest clonotypes.

The cohort comprised fewer than 700 healthy bone marrow donors. At the time of sampling, all cohort members were nominally healthy, though unrecorded immune exposures were likely present. The donor tested CMV seropositive and was one of the 289 seropositive cohort members. A peripheral blood sample was collected from each donor, and TCR beta sequencing was performed on peripheral blood mononuclear cells. Genomic DNA was extracted from the blood cell samples with the Qiagen DNeasy Blood Extraction Kit. On this clone itself: Its antigen is still unknown. No quality values exist for individual bases; no much larger clone is one base distant.

This clonotype was obtained from a man aged 25-40 years in good health and CMV-seropositive. Sequenced: PBMCs.

The base sequence is TGTGCCAGCAGCTGGACGATCGGGGAGTACGGCTACACCTTC. Its protein is CASSWTIGEYGYTF. Here the chain combines TRBV5-8 and TRBJ1-2; the D gene remains uncertain. The CDR3, from cysteine to phenylalanine, totals 14 residues. The sequence is cut down to CDR3 DNA, 42 bases in frame from base 1. Relative to germline, V is 3 bases shorter and J is 8 bases shorter, with 17 bases between their ends. For CDR1 and CDR2, the germline V gene lists SGHTS and YDEGEE.